Presented here are 10 T cell receptor beta chains from one specimen sequenced in a study of T-cell reconstitution after alpha-beta-depleted transplantation in children. During its preparation, the TCRbeta library received unique molecular identifiers. TCRdb used MiXCR to reprocess the PCR reads, holding one entry per CDR3 protein. This table has about 290,000 distinct CDR3 sequences, 6.5% to 9% appearing once. These receptors' antigens are unknown. Study results and limitations: Newly produced T cells mostly accounted for T-cell counts and diversity one year post-transplant.

Sequences were derived from peripheral blood, sampled 360 days after TCRalphabeta/CD19-depleted stem cell transplant. The receptors shown here come from a female patient younger than 10 who had a stem cell transplant for Fanconi anemia, so the T cells may come from the graft donor.

This clonotype was detected ten times or more. V is TRBV7-2 and J is TRBJ2-2; D not certain. The germline CDR1 and CDR2 sequences are SGHTA and FQGNSA. The CDR3 has 11 residues. V lost 8 bases and J lost 8, with 9 bases in between. The CDR3 sequence is CASGPDGELFF. The CDR3, as DNA: TGTGCCAGCGGTCCAGATGGGGAGCTGTTTTTT.

This clonotype was detected only a few times. CDR3 sequence (DNA): TGTGCCAGTACCCCTGAATGGGGCCCCACTGAAGCTTTCTTT. This encodes CASTPEWGPTEAFF. This chain joins TRBV19 and TRBJ1-1; tentative D call: TRBD1 (5 bases). Germline V gene data show CDR1 as LNHDA and CDR2 as SQIVND (reference sequence). CDR3 length equals 14 residues. Deletions cut 7 bases from V and 4 bases from J, with 16 bases between.

This clonotype was seen many times. The genes are TRBV6-5 and TRBJ1-1; D is undetermined. Germline CDR1 is MNHEY and CDR2 is SVGAGI. This CDR3 spans 13 amino acids. V was cut by 0 bases and J by 3 bases, with 5 bases left in between. The CDR3 loop reads CASSYSRYTEAFF. The CDR3 bases are TGTGCCAGCAGTTACTCGAGATACACTGAAGCTTTCTTT.

This clonotype has a count of ten or more. This chain joins TRBV5-1 and TRBJ2-7; D is undetermined. This CDR3 spans 14 amino acids. Germline assignment: CDR1 SGHRS and CDR2 YFSETQ. Between the trimmed V and J ends, which lost 0 bases and 2 bases, there was a span of 9 bases. CDR3 region: CASSLVLGTYEQYF. As DNA, the CDR3 is TGCGCCAGCAGCTTGGTGCTGGGAACCTACGAGCAGTACTTC.

Ten or more counts support this clonotype. The V call is TRBV29-1, the J call TRBJ2-7; 12 bases are shared with TRBD1. V shed 6 bases, J shed 4 bases, and the junction held 10 bases outside the gene matches. Germline assignment: CDR1 SQVTM and CDR2 ANQGSEA. The CDR3 consists of 15 residues. Written as DNA, the CDR3 is TGCAGCGTAGAGAGGGACAGGGGGCGGAATTACGAGCAGTACTTC. Encoded protein: CSVERDRGRNYEQYF.

This clonotype was seen repeatedly, ten times or more. This chain joins TRBV27 and TRBJ1-1; D is uncertain. Germline assignment: CDR1 MNHEY and CDR2 SMNVEV (reference sequence). CDR3 length: 11 residues. The V end lost 9 bases, the J end lost 0 bases, and 5 bases lay between the germline ends. This chain's CDR3 is CASRVNTEAFF. The CDR3 nucleotides are TGTGCCAGTCGCGTGAACACTGAAGCTTTCTTT.

This clonotype appeared many times. The rearrangement uses TRBV9 and TRBJ2-7, with 9 bases fitting TRBD1. The CDR3 spans 15 residues. Per germline, CDR1 SGDLS and CDR2 YYNGEE. The V segment lost 3 bases and the J segment 2 bases; nucleotides outside the gene matches: 6. The CDR3 spells CASSETGTGTYEQYF. CDR3 DNA: TGTGCCAGCAGCGAAACCGGGACAGGGACCTACGAGCAGTACTTC.

This clonotype was counted only a few times. The chain has TRBV5-1 and TRBJ2-1; 7 nucleotides line up with TRBD2. The CDR3 has 16 amino acids. Germline V gene sequence: CDR1 SGHRS, CDR2 YFSETQ. The junction had 8 bases not matched to a gene; V was cut back by 0 bases and J by 5 bases. CDR3: CASSLALGLLNNEQFF. The DNA for the CDR3 is TGCGCCAGCAGCTTGGCCTTGGGACTATTAAACAATGAGCAGTTCTTC.

This chain links TRBV2 with TRBJ2-1; D is tentatively TRBD1 or TRBD2 (5 bases each). V was cut by 7 bases and J by 1 base, with 17 bases left in between. This CDR3 is built from 16 residues. In germline, CDR1 is SNHLY, CDR2 FYNNEI. The chain's CDR3 is CASTPGPIDSYNEQFF. CDR3 sequence (DNA): TGTGCCAGCACTCCGGGACCAATAGATTCCTACAATGAGCAGTTCTTC.

This clonotype came up a few times. This chain links TRBV6-5 with TRBJ1-3; 9 bases match TRBD1. The J segment lost 8 bases and the V segment lost 1 base, leaving 6 bases of the junction unmatched. In germline, CDR1 is MNHEY, CDR2 SVGAGI. The CDR3 contains 15 residues. CDR3 nucleotides: TGTGCCAGCAGTTACTTAACAGGGGGCGGGGACACCATATATTTT. This translates into CASSYLTGGGDTIYF.